The T cell receptor (beta chain) under discussion was sequenced for a study of blood T cell repertoires in COVID-19. Study context: Sites across the United States, Italy and Spain contributed samples from acute and convalescent COVID-19. In each case, the material was cDNA or gDNA derived from T cells, B-cell-depleted T cells, or PBMCs.

In the source study's methods: Counts of nucleated cells, estimated from reference gene primer amplification, were obtained. Repertoires were generated with immunoSEQ multiplex PCR, while TCRdb's copy carries only in-frame clones and drops some. That table gives V, J and clone size, and the DNA gave D and trimming. Counted here are 150,000 or so clones, around 82% occurring once; the ten biggest clones make up approximately 3.9%. V lost 2 bases and J lost 5; bases outside the gene matches: 8. Germline V gene data show CDR1 as KGHDR and CDR2 as SFDVKD. CDR3 length: 18 residues. The source material was peripheral blood. This receptor was identified in a woman in her sixties or seventies with acute or convalescent COVID-19. J is TRBJ2-3 and V is TRBV24-1; 14 positions match TRBD2. For the CDR3, the DNA is TGTGCCACCAGTGATTCCGGGACTAGCGGGAGAGTTGGAGATACGCAGTATTTT. Amino acids: CATSDSGTSGRVGDTQYF.